Sequencing of this T cell receptor (beta chain) was carried out in a study of T cells after yellow fever vaccination (dated by TCRdb to the late 2010s). Regarding the research as a whole: The SMART-Seq v4 Ultra Low Input RNA kit was used to prepare libraries from fractions with low cell numbers. Bulk PBMC replicates and cell subsets were isolated from blood drawn at multiple timepoints before and after both primary and secondary immunization. Two healthy male donors, one aged 18 to 29 and one aged 30 to 40 years, were included in the cohort. Bulk TCR alpha and beta repertoires were sequenced longitudinally to track T-cell clones before and after primary and booster YFV17D yellow fever vaccination. The research as a whole found: Computational filtering was needed because FACS-sorted repertoires could contain abundant contaminating clonotypes from the bulk population. Compared with the primary T-cell response, the secondary T-cell response was weaker but faster, peaking on day 5 rather than day 15. Only two donors were included in the study, so the extent to which the findings can be generalized is limited. A small fraction of clonotypes showed up in both the CD4 and CD8 compartments, probably as a result of convergent recombination. After the booster, most of the clones that had expanded following primary vaccination were detected again (roughly 96% of CD4 and around nine tenths of CD8), which suggests that memory was broadly maintained.

This clonotype showed up just a few times. Its specific antigen is unknown. No much larger clone is present one base from it, and per-base qualities are unavailable. TCR cDNA was synthesized by 5'RACE template switching, which introduced a universal primer site and unique molecular identifiers. Priming of cDNA synthesis was performed from both the TCR alpha and TCR beta constant segments. Libraries were amplified in two PCR steps, with sample barcodes and sequencing adapters added in the second step. Libraries were sequenced on Illumina HiSeq 2500 (2x100 bp) or NovaSeq (2x150 bp). On the study's bioinformatics: Demultiplexing of reads and collapsing into UMI consensus sequences were performed with MIGEC, and V(D)J alignment was carried out with MiXCR. Vaccine-responding clonotypes were defined with edgeR using replicate PBMC samples, requiring FDR below 0.01 and a log2 fold change above 5 up to day 15. CD4 or CD8 identity was assigned to each bulk clonotype according to whether the clonotype was present at higher abundance in the sequenced CD4 repertoire or the sequenced CD8 repertoire. TCRdb handled the public reads itself, with Q25 trimming in fastp and clone calling in MiXCR, and kept productive beta chains. Entries are consolidated by CDR3 protein sequence, retaining the most common genes and DNA. These V and J calls derive from TCRdb rather than the authors' analysis. The sample data list 200,000 to 250,000 distinct CDR3 sequences, and about 7% of these were observed just once. The ten largest make up around 0.9% of the sample.

CDR3 length: 14 amino acids, cysteine to phenylalanine. The DNA shown is the 42-base CDR3, in frame from base 1. The junction shows trimming of 1 base on V and 4 bases on J, plus 8 bases between the germline ends. As encoded in the germline V gene, CDR1 is SGHTA while CDR2 is FQGNSA. The label giving this sample's treatment or condition can be read as: live attenuated yellow fever vaccine strain. A standard Ficoll-Paque protocol was used to isolate PBMCs from peripheral blood. Dynabeads CD4 and CD8 positive selection kits were used to isolate the CD4 and CD8 T-cell fractions. TriZol was used to extract RNA from bulk PBMCs, from CD4 and CD8 fractions, and from dextramer-positive and dextramer-negative fractions.

The input for sequencing was CD4+ T cells sorted from PBMCs, taken 15 days after the yellow fever booster vaccination. This TCR was sampled from a young man who received the YFV17D yellow fever vaccine. The chain is assembled from TRBV7-2 and TRBJ1-3; no D segment can be confidently identified. The CDR3 protein sequence reads: CASSLEQSGNTIYF. In nucleotides, the sequence is TGTGCCAGCAGCTTAGAACAGTCCGGAAACACCATATATTTT. The reference TRBV7-2 and TRBJ1-3 proteins fill in what lies around the CDR3, so the full variable domain reads GAGVSQSPSNKVTEKGKDVELRCDPISGHTALYWYRQSLGQGLEFLIYFQGNSAPDKSGLPSDRFSAERTGGSVSTLTIQRTQQEDSAVYLCASSLEQSGNTIYFGEGSWLTVV.